The 24 T cell receptor beta chains listed next were all sequenced from one sample in a study of technical replicates of blood from several donors. Libraries were prepared by immunoSEQ multiplex PCR; TCRdb keeps only in-frame clonotypes and omits some of them. The data hold 70,000 to 85,000 clones, with around 92% observed a single time. Sample: T cells isolated from PBMCs. These receptors all stem from a human donor in good health.

The rearrangement links TRBV4-1 to TRBJ2-7, with 10 bases aligning to TRBD2. The CDR3 is made up of 17 amino acids. J gave up 6 bases and V 0 bases, and 11 bases lay outside the gene matches. From germline, CDR1 is MGHRA and CDR2 YSYEKL. The CDR3 is CASSQDSGGAGNSEQYF. The CDR3 nucleotides are TGCGCCAGCAGCCAAGACAGCGGGGGGGCGGGTAATAGCGAGCAGTACTTC.

The chain recombines TRBV7-9 with TRBJ1-4; 7 bases match TRBD1. The CDR3 totals 16 residues. CDR1 SEHNR and CDR2 FQNEAQ come from the germline V gene (reference sequence). V was pared by 5 bases and J by 6 bases, with 12 bases of the junction left unmatched. DNA of the CDR3: TGTGCCAGCAGCCGTAAACAGGGGTCGAGGGATGAAAAACTGTTTTTT. It yields the protein CASSRKQGSRDEKLFF. The variable domain in full, with the rest retrieved from reference TRBV7-9 and TRBJ1-4, is DTGVSQNPRHKITKRGQNVTFRCDPISEHNRLYWYRQTLGQGPEFLTYFQNEAQLEKSRLLSDRFSAERPKGSFSTLEIQRTEQGDSAMYLCASSRKQGSRDEKLFFGSGTQLSVL.

Only one count was recorded for this clone. This chain links TRBV11-2 with TRBJ2-7; possibly TRBD1 for D (5 bases). The length of the CDR3 is 13 residues. The V gene's germline CDR1 is SGHAT and CDR2 FQNNGV. V was cut by 4 bases and J by 4 bases, with 11 bases left in between. The CDR3 bases are TGTGCCAGCAGCTACCCGACAGAATACGAGCAGTACTTC. Encoded protein: CASSYPTEYEQYF.

The chain links TRBV30 to TRBJ1-2; 8 bases agree with TRBD1. The J segment lost 4 bases and the V segment lost 4 bases, leaving 8 bases of the junction unmatched. The germline CDR1 and CDR2 sequences are GTSNPN and SVGIG (reference sequence). This CDR3 has 14 amino acids. The CDR3 DNA reads TGTGCCTGGAAGCTCACAGGGGGAGCCTATGGCTACACCTTC. It specifies CAWKLTGGAYGYTF. The full variable domain, in which reference TRBV30 and TRBJ1-2 provide the parts outside the CDR3, is SQTIHQWPATLVQPVGSPLSLECTVEGTSNPNLYWYRQAAGRGLQLLFYSVGIGQISSEVPQNLSASRPQDRQFILSSKKLLLSDSGFYLCAWKLTGGAYGYTFGSGTRLTVV.

Here the CDR3 DNA reads TGCGCCAGCAGCTTGGAGGGTAGCGGGAGAAAGCAGTACTTC. Its translation: CASSLEGSGRKQYF. The chain links TRBV5-1 to TRBJ2-7; 9 bases line up with TRBD2. Germline V gene lookup returns CDR1 SGHRS and CDR2 YFSETQ. The junction had 6 bases not matched to a gene; V was cut back by 0 bases and J by 8 bases. The CDR3 covers 14 residues. The whole variable domain, remainder taken from reference TRBV5-1 and TRBJ2-7, is KAGVTQTPRYLIKTRGQQVTLSCSPISGHRSVSWYQQTPGQGLQFLFEYFSETQRNKGNFPGRFSGRQFSNSRSEMNVSTLELGDSALYLCASSLEGSGRKQYFGPGTRLTVT.

This chain joins TRBV6-5 and TRBJ2-5; 8 bases are a match to TRBD2. Per the germline V gene, CDR1 is MNHEY and CDR2 is SVGAGI. The CDR3 has 15 residues. V lost 7 bases, J lost 6 bases, and 13 bases stayed unmatched. Here the CDR3 DNA reads TGTGCCAGCAACGCCGGGACTAGTGGGGGCAAGACCCAGTACTTC. It yields the protein CASNAGTSGGKTQYF.

The chain couples TRBV9 to TRBJ2-3, with 9 positions matching TRBD2. Germline V gives CDR1 SGDLS, CDR2 YYNGEE. With V trimmed by 1 base and J by 3 bases, 3 bases remained unmatched. This CDR3 region has 15 residues. The CDR3 here is CASSVTLAGTDTQYF. Here the CDR3 DNA reads TGTGCCAGCAGCGTAACGCTAGCGGGGACAGATACGCAGTATTTT.

The V call is TRBV9, the J call TRBJ2-7; perhaps TRBD2 as D (6 bases). The CDR3 has 13 amino acids. Per the germline V gene, CDR1 is SGDLS and CDR2 is YYNGEE. Trimming removed 0 bases from V and 5 bases from J, with 9 bases in between. CDR3 DNA sequence: TGTGCCAGCAGCGTAGTGGAGCGGGACGAGCAGTACTTC. It is translated as CASSVVERDEQYF.

The chain links TRBV5-3 to TRBJ2-1; 8 nucleotides match TRBD2. TRBV5-3 is noted as an ORF with a role that remains uncertain. This CDR3 has 16 residues. Trimming removed 0 bases from V and 6 bases from J; junction bases left unmatched: 8. CDR3 protein: CARSLVPTSATNEQFF. The CDR3, as DNA: TGTGCCAGAAGCTTGGTTCCGACTAGCGCGACCAATGAGCAGTTCTTC.

This sequence joins TRBV20-1 and TRBJ2-3; D call uncertain. This CDR3 has 10 amino acids. V was trimmed by 5 bases and J by 10 bases, leaving 10 bases between them. Germline V gene data show CDR1 as DFQATT and CDR2 as SNEGSKA (reference sequence). CDR3 region: CSALVYPQYF. Here the CDR3 DNA reads TGCAGTGCTTTAGTTTATCCGCAGTATTTT.

This sequence joins TRBV5-1 and TRBJ2-7; tentatively, D is TRBD1 (5 bases). CDR1 is SGHRS, CDR2 YFSETQ, per germline. The CDR3 loop spans 15 amino acids. Trimming shortened V by 4 bases and J by 6 bases, and 20 bases separated the two germline ends. CDR3 loop: CASSKVRGDGSEQYF. The CDR3 DNA is TGCGCCAGCAGCAAAGTAAGGGGCGACGGAAGCGAGCAGTACTTC.

V and J are TRBV5-1 and TRBJ2-3; unclear D gene. The CDR3 sequence is 14 residues long. Trimming left V 6 bases short and J 0 bases short, with 11 bases between. Germline V gives CDR1 SGHRS, CDR2 YFSETQ. CDR3: CASNLASSTDTQYF. The CDR3 DNA is TGCGCCAGCAACTTAGCCTCTAGCACAGATACGCAGTATTTT.

This chain uses TRBV10-2 with TRBJ2-1, with 7 positions matching TRBD1. Germline CDR1 and CDR2: WSHSY and SAAADI. This CDR3 has 15 amino acids. V gave up 2 bases and J gave up 2 bases; unmatched junction bases: 3. Here the CDR3 DNA reads TGCGCCAGCAGTGAGGAGGGACAGACCTACAATGAGCAGTTCTTC. It is translated as CASSEEGQTYNEQFF.

V and J are TRBV7-2 and TRBJ2-7; 11 positions agree with TRBD2. CDR3 length equals 16 residues. The V and J ends lost 1 base and 7 bases, in that order; junction bases with no gene match: 9. In germline, CDR1 is SGHTA, CDR2 FQGNSA. Here the CDR3 reads CASSLETVAGGREQYF. In nucleotides, the CDR3 is TGTGCCAGCAGCTTAGAAACCGTAGCGGGAGGGCGGGAGCAGTACTTC.

The V gene is TRBV10-2, the J gene TRBJ2-7; TRBD1 agrees at 8 bases. The trim removed 7 bases at V and 3 bases at J, leaving 2 bases unmatched. Per the germline V gene, CDR1 is WSHSY and CDR2 is SAAADI. There are 12 residues in the CDR3. Written as DNA, the CDR3 is TGCGCCAGCACGGACAGGGACTACGAGCAGTACTTC. The encoded protein is CASTDRDYEQYF.

The chain recombines TRBV5-1 with TRBJ2-4, with 10 nucleotides matching TRBD1. J lost 0 bases, V lost 4 bases, and 4 bases had no gene match. Germline CDR1 is SGHRS and CDR2 is YFSETQ. The CDR3 loop spans 16 amino acids. This CDR3 is CASSQGQGIAKNIQYF. The CDR3 nucleotides read TGCGCCAGCAGCCAGGGACAGGGGATAGCCAAAAACATTCAGTACTTC.

The CDR3 bases are TGTGCCAGCAGCTCGGGACTAGCGGGAGTGAATGAGCAGTTCTTC. It translates to CASSSGLAGVNEQFF. The V gene is TRBV7-8, the J gene TRBJ2-1, with 14 bases matching TRBD2. This CDR3 contains 15 residues. Germline CDR1 is SGHVS and CDR2 is FQNEAQ. Trimming removed 4 bases from V and 7 bases from J; junction bases left unmatched: 3.

The V and J genes are TRBV5-1 and TRBJ2-1, with 9 positions matching TRBD2. The CDR3 runs to 15 residues. Germline lookup yields CDR1 SGHRS and CDR2 YFSETQ. V gave up 0 bases and J gave up 7 bases; unmatched junction bases: 5. This CDR3 reads CASSLVSGSGNEQFF. CDR3 nucleotides: TGCGCCAGCAGCTTGGTTAGCGGGAGCGGTAATGAGCAGTTCTTC.

The J gene is TRBJ1-2, the V gene TRBV19, with TRBD1 as a possible D gene (5 bases). V shed 7 bases and J shed 4 bases, with 13 bases lying between them. The germline V gene encodes CDR1 LNHDA and CDR2 SQIVND (reference sequence). The CDR3 is made up of 13 amino acids. The CDR3 sequence: CASTTEAVYGYTF. The CDR3 coding sequence is TGTGCCAGTACGACAGAAGCAGTCTATGGCTACACCTTC.

This clone is a singleton in its sample. As DNA, the CDR3 is TGTGCCAGCAGTTCGACAGGCTACGAGCAGTACTTC. It is translated as CASSSTGYEQYF. This chain uses TRBV6-5 with TRBJ2-7, with a weak D call TRBD1 (6 bases). The ends were cut back, 4 bases at V and 3 bases at J, with 7 bases in the middle. The CDR3 sequence is 12 residues long. The V gene's germline CDR1 is MNHEY and CDR2 SVGAGI.

The chain carries TRBV4-2 and TRBJ2-7, with D tentatively TRBD2 (5 bases). The CDR3 runs to 13 residues. Germline lookup yields CDR1 LGHNA and CDR2 YNFKEQ. The V gene lost 4 bases and the J gene lost 3 bases, with 10 bases spanning the gap. This CDR3 reads CASSPEGLYEQYF. CDR3 sequence (DNA): TGTGCCAGCAGCCCCGAGGGCCTCTACGAGCAGTACTTC.

The chain links TRBV29-1 to TRBJ1-5; 10 positions agree with TRBD1. The V and J ends lost 8 bases and 3 bases, in that order; junction bases with no gene match: 4. The CDR3 spans 13 residues. Per germline, CDR1 SQVTM and CDR2 ANQGSEA. CDR3 in amino acids: CSWGTGVNQPQHF. The CDR3 DNA is TGCAGCTGGGGGACAGGGGTCAATCAGCCCCAGCATTTT.

The rearrangement joins TRBV10-3 to TRBJ2-7, with D perhaps TRBD1 (6 bases). The V end was cut by 0 bases, the J end by 3 bases, with 15 bases between. Germline V gene lookup returns CDR1 ENHRY and CDR2 SYGVKD. The length of the CDR3 is 16 residues. The CDR3, as DNA: TGTGCCATCAGTGAGTCGACGGCGGAAGGGGGCTACGAGCAGTACTTC. Its translation is CAISESTAEGGYEQYF.

This sequence joins TRBV9 and TRBJ1-5; maybe TRBD1 (6 bases). V lost 7 bases and J lost 1, with 12 bases in between. The germline gives CDR1 SGDLS, CDR2 YYNGEE. CDR3 length equals 14 residues. The CDR3, as DNA: TGTGCCAGCGGGGGGGGGCGAAGCAATCAGCCCCAGCATTTT. It encodes CASGGGRSNQPQHF.